The sequence of this TCR beta chain was determined in a study of healthy donors' naive CD4 and CD8 T cells. Study-level information: Three donor age groups were sampled: 20-25, 40-50 and 60-70 years; half female.

A linear amplification protocol produced the TCR libraries from roughly 0.5 ug of total RNA. MiXCR was run by TCRdb on the reads, yielding one entry per CDR3 protein. The sample contains approximately 180,000 distinct CDR3 sequences, about 76% of which appear only once. The study's findings and limits: Naive CD4+ and CD8+ cells reportedly differed in usage of most V and J genes. About 13% of CD4/CD8 propensity variance appeared explained by V, J and CDR3 charge.

For this clonotype: As yet, its antigen is unknown.

With 4 bases removed from V and 2 bases from J, the gap between germline ends came to 6 bases. The CDR3 totals 12 residues. CDR1 and CDR2 from the germline V gene are SQVTM and ANQGSEA. Sample: naive CD4+ and CD8+ T cells sorted from blood, pooled from several donors. The receptor's source is a pool of human donors in good health; the sample pools cells from several healthy donors. The rearrangement uses TRBV29-1 and TRBJ1-3, with unresolved D. CDR3 nucleotide sequence: TGCAGCGTTGCGGCGGCTGGAAACACCATATATTTT. This sequence encodes CSVAAAGNTIYF. Using reference TRBV29-1 and TRBJ1-3 for the parts outside the CDR3, the full variable domain is SAVISQKPSRDICQRGTSLTIQCQVDSQVTMMFWYRQQPGQSLTLIATANQGSEATYESGFVIDKFPISRPNLTFSTLTVSNMSPEDSSIYLCSVAAAGNTIYFGEGSWLTVV.